This T cell receptor beta chain was observed in a study of graft-versus-host responses after intestinal transplantation. The wider study: Transplant recipients had multivisceral, liver-intestinal, or isolated intestinal grafts. Tacrolimus and steroids were given for about three years to all recipients after anti-thymocyte globulin induction.

TCRdb's table, derived via immunoSEQ multiplex PCR, lists solely in-frame clones and lacks some. Of some 7,100 clones listed, around 97% are singletons. In the case of this clone: Its antigen remains unidentified.

Study observations and caveats: GvH clones were identified in recipient marrow, with some first appearing in ileum or blood. Levels of circulating GvH clones at their peak were associated with early post-transplant HvG declines.

This CDR3 spans 13 amino acids. The genes are TRBV12-2 and TRBJ2-7; the listed D gene, TRBD2, was not tested against the DNA. TRBV12-2 corresponds to a pseudogene. This clonotype was obtained from a human patient who received an intestinal transplant, so some T cells may come from the graft donor. This specimen consisted of PBMCs, obtained 23 days after intestinal transplant. CDR3 bases: TGTGCAAGTCGCTCTGTGGGAGTCTACGAGCAGTACTTC. Its protein product is CASRSVGVYEQYF.